The T cell receptor (beta chain) under discussion was sequenced for a study of CD8+CD57+ T cells in acquired aplastic anemia. Researchers used genomic DNA as the template to profile TCR beta VDJ and CDR3. TCRdb processed the reads anew with MiXCR; each CDR3 protein has one entry. The sample consists of about 180,000 distinct CDR3 sequences, 35% to 50% of them appearing once. Germline V gives CDR1 DFQATT, CDR2 SNEGSKA (reference sequence). Between the trimmed V and J ends, which lost 5 bases and 4 bases, there was a span of 15 bases. This CDR3 contains 13 residues. Notes on the study in general: Comparison of patients with controls identified around 30 shared CD8+ CDR3 sequences.

Points on this clonotype: Its antigen is not known.

Input material: sorted CD4+, CD8+, or CD8+CD57+ T cells (not recorded which) from PBMCs. The sequence was obtained from a human donor in good health. The chain links TRBV20-1 to TRBJ2-7; no clear D. The CDR3: CSAPNSSLYEQYF. DNA for the CDR3: TGCAGTGCTCCCAACTCGTCCCTTTACGAGCAGTACTTC.